These 12 T cell receptor beta chains share one sample of origin, sequenced in a study of shared T cell receptors in the human thymus. The data were produced by immunoSEQ multiplex PCR, yet TCRdb's version contains in-frame clones alone and is incomplete. The repertoire includes hundreds of thousands of clones, around 89% of them detected once, and around 0.01% sits in the top ten. This sample was also put to use in a study of human thymus T cells.

Specimen: thymocytes. The receptors stem from a boy younger than two with a congenital heart defect.

The chain combines TRBV4-1 with TRBJ2-3; no clear D gene. Deletions cut 0 bases from V and 4 bases from J, with 5 bases between. This CDR3 has 13 residues. Germline V CDR1 and CDR2: MGHRA, YSYEKL. The DNA of the CDR3 is TGCGCCAGCAGCCAAGAGTCTGCAGATACGCAGTATTTT. Translated, it gives CASSQESADTQYF.

This clone was seen only a few times. The CDR3 is CASSVLPSGMNTGELFF. DNA for the CDR3: TGTGCCAGCAGCGTACTCCCTAGCGGGATGAACACCGGGGAGCTGTTTTTT. The rearrangement joins TRBV9 to TRBJ2-2; 9 nucleotides line up with TRBD2. Trimming took 1 base from V and 1 from J; bases not matched to a gene: 5. The germline gives CDR1 SGDLS, CDR2 YYNGEE. The CDR3 is 17 amino acids.

The CDR3 loop reads CSDAQAGRVTSYNEQFF. CDR3 coding DNA: TGCAGCGACGCGCAAGCTGGGCGGGTAACTTCCTACAATGAGCAGTTCTTC. The chain recombines TRBV29-1 with TRBJ2-1; TRBD2 might be the D (5 bases). This CDR3 contains 17 residues. CDR1 is SQVTM and CDR2 is ANQGSEA in the germline V gene. Trimming took off 7 bases at V and 1 base at J, with 23 bases between the two ends.

The chain recombines TRBV5-1 with TRBJ2-1, with 8 positions matching TRBD1. This CDR3 region has 15 residues. After removal of 3 bases from V and 6 bases from J, the junction contained 8 bases not matched to a gene. Per germline, CDR1 SGHRS and CDR2 YFSETQ. CDR3 sequence (DNA): TGCGCCAGCAGCTCTGACGGACAGGGTGGCAATGAGCAGTTCTTC. Protein: CASSSDGQGGNEQFF.

The V gene is TRBV5-1, the J gene TRBJ1-2; D is ambiguous. Germline CDR1 reads SGHRS; CDR2 reads YFSETQ. This CDR3 has 12 amino acids. With 1 base removed from V and 8 bases from J, the gap between germline ends came to 9 bases. The DNA for the CDR3 is TGCGCCAGCAGCTTGAACGGGAAAGGCTACACCTTC. It translates to CASSLNGKGYTF.

This chain links TRBV5-6 with TRBJ2-4, with 8 bases fitting TRBD1. The CDR3 sequence is 15 residues long. The junction had 8 bases not matched to a gene; V was cut back by 4 bases and J by 5 bases. The germline V gene has CDR1 SGHDT and CDR2 YYEEEE. CDR3 protein: CASSRQDRDENIQYF. CDR3 nucleotide sequence: TGTGCCAGCAGCCGACAGGACAGGGATGAAAACATTCAGTACTTC.

This clone has just one count. The V call is TRBV4-3, the J call TRBJ2-5; 7 positions match TRBD2. The CDR3 totals 20 residues. The V gene's germline CDR1 is LGHNA and CDR2 YSLEER. Unmatched junction bases numbered 25, after V lost 4 bases and J lost 5 bases. The CDR3 here is CASSPETGIEGREPWETQYF. The CDR3 bases are TGCGCCAGCAGCCCCGAGACTGGGATAGAGGGGCGGGAGCCTTGGGAGACCCAGTACTTC.

The CDR3 reads CASSSRQKQETQYF. CDR3 DNA: TGCGCCAGCAGCTCTCGTCAGAAGCAAGAGACCCAGTACTTC. The rearrangement joins TRBV4-3 to TRBJ2-5; no clear D gene. This CDR3 is built from 14 residues. V lost 5 bases to trimming and J lost 2 bases, with 12 bases between them. Germline V lookup: CDR1 LGHNA, CDR2 YSLEER.

V is TRBV6-1 and J is TRBJ1-2; D may be TRBD1 (5 bases). Per germline, CDR1 MNHNS and CDR2 SASEGT. V was shortened by 8 bases and J by 8 bases, with 18 bases between the two germline ends. This CDR3 is 13 amino acids long. This chain's CDR3 is CASRGGGKGGYTF. Written as DNA, the CDR3 is TGTGCCAGCCGCGGGGGTGGAAAGGGGGGCTACACCTTC.

The chain combines TRBV15 with TRBJ1-5; D is unclear. Trimming pared 0 bases from V and 7 bases from J, leaving 16 bases between. The germline V gene encodes CDR1 LNHNV and CDR2 YYDKDF (reference sequence). This CDR3 has 16 amino acids. The CDR3 DNA reads as TGTGCCACCAGCAGAGATTTTTGGGGAGGATTACAGCCCCAGCATTTT. Translation gives CATSRDFWGGLQPQHF.

This chain joins TRBV29-1 and TRBJ1-1; D uncertain. There are 15 residues in the CDR3. Germline loops: CDR1 SQVTM, CDR2 ANQGSEA. Trimming took 5 bases from V and 3 from J, leaving 19 bases between them. CDR3: CSVLLEVRVDTEAFF. Here the CDR3 DNA reads TGCAGCGTTCTCCTCGAGGTTCGGGTGGACACTGAAGCTTTCTTT.

J is TRBJ1-3 and V is TRBV7-6; the D is unclear. Trimming shortened V by 1 base and J by 2 bases, and 9 bases separated the two germline ends. CDR1 and CDR2 (germline): SGHVS, FNYEAQ. The CDR3 spans 15 residues. The CDR3 DNA reads TGTGCCAGCAGCTTAGAGACACTTCCTGGAAACACCATATATTTT. Its translation is CASSLETLPGNTIYF.